This T cell receptor beta chain was found in a study of patients and donors after allogeneic stem cell transplantation. Germline CDR1 reads LGHDT; CDR2 reads YNNKEL (reference sequence). CDR3 length equals 16 residues. Trimming took 4 bases from V and 0 from J, leaving 16 bases between them. Via MiXCR, TCRdb re-called the RT-PCR reads, giving one row per CDR3 protein. The sample shows roughly 200,000 distinct CDR3 sequences, about 40% of them seen only once. Sequencing was performed on blood, either unsorted or a sorted T cell fraction (not recorded which). V and J are TRBV3-1 and TRBJ2-7; TRBD1 is a possible D gene (6 bases). This clonotype was obtained from a human donor who was either an allogeneic HSCT recipient or a stem cell or donor lymphocyte infusion donor (not recorded which). It is not recorded whose cells these are; they may come from a transplant donor. The CDR3 DNA sequence: TGTGCCAGCAGCCCGTTCAGGGGCCTCCTCTCCTACGAGCAGTACTTC. The encoded protein is CASSPFRGLLSYEQYF.